These T cell receptor beta chains were read from a single sample in a study of cytomegalovirus exposure and HLA in healthy donors. The assay was immunoSEQ multiplex PCR, and TCRdb's table has in-frame clones only and misses some. The sample contains roughly 350,000 clones, 70% to 90% of which appear only once. The specimen was PBMCs. These receptors were taken from a woman between 18 and 30 years old in good health and CMV-seronegative. CDR3s include the opening cysteine and the closing phenylalanine or tryptophan. The order of the fields is J gene, V gene, D gene, CDR3 length, clone size, CDR3 DNA, CDR3 protein. A D gene is named only where the DNA matches it firmly. Where a row states a size, it is once, few, many or the class of an expanded clone; other rows omit it.

j_call: TRBJ2-2
v_call: TRBV5-1
d_call: NA
cdr3_length: 14
clone_size: once
cdr3_nt: TGCGCCAGCAGCTTAGGGCGGGACACCGGGGAGCTGTTTTTT
cdr3_aa: CASSLGRDTGELFF

j_call: TRBJ1-4
v_call: TRBV25-1
d_call: TRBD1
cdr3_length: 15
clone_size: once
cdr3_nt: TGTGCCAGCAGTTTTATGGACAGGGTTGATGAAAAACTGTTTTTT
cdr3_aa: CASSFMDRVDEKLFF

j_call: TRBJ1-2
v_call: TRBV15
d_call: TRBD1
cdr3_length: 13
clone_size: NA
cdr3_nt: TGTGCCACCAGCAGTACAGGGGAATATGGCTACACCTTC
cdr3_aa: CATSSTGEYGYTF

j_call: TRBJ2-7
v_call: TRBV7-2
d_call: NA
cdr3_length: 17
clone_size: NA
cdr3_nt: TGTGCCAGCAGCTCTACCGTTCGTAGTAGCGTCACCTACGAGCAGTACTTC
cdr3_aa: CASSSTVRSSVTYEQYF

j_call: TRBJ2-1
v_call: TRBV5-1
d_call: TRBD2
cdr3_length: 15
clone_size: once
cdr3_nt: TGCGCCAGCACTACGGGGACTAGCGGTTACAATGAGCAGTTCTTC
cdr3_aa: CASTTGTSGYNEQFF

j_call: TRBJ1-3
v_call: TRBV5-6
d_call: TRBD1
cdr3_length: 15
clone_size: NA
cdr3_nt: TGTGCCAGCAGCGGGACAGGGATCTCTGGAAACACCATATATTTT
cdr3_aa: CASSGTGISGNTIYF

j_call: TRBJ2-7
v_call: TRBV4-3
d_call: NA
cdr3_length: 16
clone_size: once
cdr3_nt: TGCGCCAGCAGCCAAGAGACTAGTCCTGCCTCCTACGAGCAGTACTTC
cdr3_aa: CASSQETSPASYEQYF

j_call: TRBJ2-7
v_call: TRBV2
d_call: TRBD2
cdr3_length: 13
clone_size: NA
cdr3_nt: TGTGCCAGCATGCCGGGAGGGTCCTACGAGCAGTACTTC
cdr3_aa: CASMPGGSYEQYF

j_call: TRBJ2-7
v_call: TRBV2
d_call: TRBD2
cdr3_length: 14
clone_size: once
cdr3_nt: TGTGCCAGCGGGGGACTAGCGGGAGGTTACGAGCAGTACTTC
cdr3_aa: CASGGLAGGYEQYF

j_call: TRBJ2-7
v_call: TRBV11-2
d_call: TRBD1
cdr3_length: 17
clone_size: NA
cdr3_nt: TGTGCCAGCAGCTTAGATCGACGGGACAGGGTCTCCTACGAGCAGTACTTC
cdr3_aa: CASSLDRRDRVSYEQYF

j_call: TRBJ2-5
v_call: TRBV14
d_call: TRBD2
cdr3_length: 17
clone_size: NA
cdr3_nt: TGTGCCAGCAGCCAAGGTGCCGCTAGCGGGGTCCAAGAGACCCAGTACTTC
cdr3_aa: CASSQGAASGVQETQYF

j_call: TRBJ2-7
v_call: TRBV27
d_call: NA
cdr3_length: 13
clone_size: NA
cdr3_nt: TGTGCCAGCGGATCAGGGATAGGTTACGAGCAGTACTTC
cdr3_aa: CASGSGIGYEQYF

j_call: TRBJ2-2
v_call: TRBV19
d_call: TRBD1
cdr3_length: 15
clone_size: NA
cdr3_nt: TGTGCCAGTAGATTCGGGACAGAAGTAACCGGGGAGCTGTTTTTT
cdr3_aa: CASRFGTEVTGELFF

j_call: TRBJ1-1
v_call: TRBV14
d_call: NA
cdr3_length: 13
clone_size: NA
cdr3_nt: TGTGCCAGCAGCCAAGTCCCCTACACTGAAGCTTTCTTT
cdr3_aa: CASSQVPYTEAFF

j_call: TRBJ1-1
v_call: TRBV9
d_call: TRBD1
cdr3_length: 19
clone_size: NA
cdr3_nt: TGTGCCAGCAGCGTAGTAATGGGGACACCGGGACAGGGGAACACTGAAGCTTTCTTT
cdr3_aa: CASSVVMGTPGQGNTEAFF

j_call: TRBJ2-7
v_call: TRBV4-2
d_call: TRBD1
cdr3_length: 16
clone_size: NA
cdr3_nt: TGTGCCAGCAGCCAAGAAGGACAGGCCCCGTCCTACGAGCAGTACTTC
cdr3_aa: CASSQEGQAPSYEQYF

j_call: TRBJ2-2
v_call: TRBV5-1
d_call: TRBD1
cdr3_length: 14
clone_size: NA
cdr3_nt: TGCGCCAGCATCGACAGGGTTAACACCGGGGAGCTGTTTTTT
cdr3_aa: CASIDRVNTGELFF

j_call: TRBJ2-7
v_call: TRBV18
d_call: NA
cdr3_length: 15
clone_size: NA
cdr3_nt: TGTGCCAGCTCACCACAGGGGCCAAGCTCCTACGAGCAGTACTTC
cdr3_aa: CASSPQGPSSYEQYF

j_call: TRBJ2-7
v_call: TRBV7-9
d_call: NA
cdr3_length: 13
clone_size: NA
cdr3_nt: TGTGCCAGCAGCCACACTACGCTTAATCAGCAGTACTTC
cdr3_aa: CASSHTTLNQQYF

j_call: TRBJ2-4
v_call: TRBV2
d_call: NA
cdr3_length: 15
clone_size: NA
cdr3_nt: TGTGCCGGAGAGGAGGTAACTGGCCCGAAAAACATTCAGTACTTC
cdr3_aa: CAGEEVTGPKNIQYF

j_call: TRBJ2-5
v_call: TRBV9
d_call: TRBD1
cdr3_length: 15
clone_size: NA
cdr3_nt: TGTGCCAGCAGCCAGATGACAGGGCAAAAAGAGACCCAGTACTTC
cdr3_aa: CASSQMTGQKETQYF

j_call: TRBJ1-3
v_call: TRBV7-3
d_call: NA
cdr3_length: 16
clone_size: NA
cdr3_nt: TGTGCCAGCAGCGAAACGGGTGGCAGCTCTGGAAACACCATATATTTT
cdr3_aa: CASSETGGSSGNTIYF

j_call: TRBJ2-7
v_call: TRBV28
d_call: NA
cdr3_length: 12
clone_size: NA
cdr3_nt: TGTGCCAGCAGTTCGACGACTCTAGCCACCGAATTC
cdr3_aa: CASSSTTLATEF

j_call: TRBJ2-1
v_call: TRBV19
d_call: TRBD2
cdr3_length: 15
clone_size: NA
cdr3_nt: TGTGCCAGTAGCCGGACTAGCGGAGAACTTAATGAGCAGTTCTTC
cdr3_aa: CASSRTSGELNEQFF

j_call: TRBJ2-3
v_call: TRBV4-1
d_call: TRBD1
cdr3_length: 15
clone_size: NA
cdr3_nt: TGCGCCAGCAGCCAAGGACAGGGCAGGACAGATACGCAGTATTTT
cdr3_aa: CASSQGQGRTDTQYF

j_call: TRBJ2-7
v_call: TRBV11-2
d_call: TRBD2
cdr3_length: 15
clone_size: few
cdr3_nt: TGTGCCAGCAGCCCGGGCGGACTAGCGGGCAACGAGCAGTACTTC
cdr3_aa: CASSPGGLAGNEQYF

j_call: TRBJ2-1
v_call: TRBV5-1
d_call: TRBD1
cdr3_length: 16
clone_size: NA
cdr3_nt: TGCGCCAGCAGCTTGGCTAGGTGGACAGGGTACAATGAGCAGTTCTTC
cdr3_aa: CASSLARWTGYNEQFF

j_call: TRBJ2-2
v_call: TRBV27
d_call: NA
cdr3_length: 16
clone_size: NA
cdr3_nt: TGTGCCAGCAGTTTATCGATCACAGGGTCCACCGGGGAGCTGTTTTTT
cdr3_aa: CASSLSITGSTGELFF

j_call: TRBJ2-2
v_call: TRBV5-1
d_call: TRBD2
cdr3_length: 14
clone_size: NA
cdr3_nt: TGCGCCAGCAGCACCCGGGGGGACACCGGGGAGCTGTTTTTT
cdr3_aa: CASSTRGDTGELFF

j_call: TRBJ2-3
v_call: TRBV5-4
d_call: NA
cdr3_length: 18
clone_size: NA
cdr3_nt: TGTGCCAGCAGCTCGATGGATTACCACCAGGGGTCGACAGATACGCAGTATTTT
cdr3_aa: CASSSMDYHQGSTDTQYF

j_call: TRBJ2-5
v_call: TRBV18
d_call: TRBD2
cdr3_length: 16
clone_size: NA
cdr3_nt: TGTGCCAGCTCACCGGGGCTAGCGGGAGGCCAAGAGACCCAGTACTTC
cdr3_aa: CASSPGLAGGQETQYF

j_call: TRBJ2-2
v_call: TRBV7-6
d_call: TRBD1
cdr3_length: 15
clone_size: few
cdr3_nt: TGTGCCAGCAGCTTGGGACAGGGCGGCACCGGGGAGCTGTTTTTT
cdr3_aa: CASSLGQGGTGELFF

j_call: TRBJ2-1
v_call: TRBV25-1
d_call: TRBD2
cdr3_length: 14
clone_size: once
cdr3_nt: TGTGCCAGCTCGATAGCGGGAGGGGTTGGTGAGCAGTTCTTC
cdr3_aa: CASSIAGGVGEQFF

j_call: TRBJ2-5
v_call: TRBV9
d_call: NA
cdr3_length: 13
clone_size: NA
cdr3_nt: TGTGCCAGCAGCCCTACTAATCTAGAGACCCAGTACTTC
cdr3_aa: CASSPTNLETQYF

j_call: TRBJ2-7
v_call: TRBV4-3
d_call: TRBD2
cdr3_length: 15
clone_size: NA
cdr3_nt: TGCGCCAGCAGCCTAACTAGCGGGTCCTCCTACGAGCAGTACTTC
cdr3_aa: CASSLTSGSSYEQYF

j_call: TRBJ1-2
v_call: TRBV28
d_call: NA
cdr3_length: 13
clone_size: NA
cdr3_nt: TGTGCCAGCAGTTTGGGAGGCAAGTATGGCTACACCTTC
cdr3_aa: CASSLGGKYGYTF

j_call: TRBJ2-5
v_call: TRBV28
d_call: NA
cdr3_length: 11
clone_size: NA
cdr3_nt: TGTGCCAGCCGACTTTCGGAGACCCAGTACTTC
cdr3_aa: CASRLSETQYF

j_call: TRBJ1-5
v_call: TRBV2
d_call: TRBD1
cdr3_length: 14
clone_size: NA
cdr3_nt: TGTGCCAGCAGTTTGACAGGGGGCAATCAGCCCCAGCATTTT
cdr3_aa: CASSLTGGNQPQHF

j_call: TRBJ2-1
v_call: TRBV9
d_call: NA
cdr3_length: 15
clone_size: once
cdr3_nt: TGTGCCAGCAGCGGGGGGCTAGCGGAGGGTAGTGAGCAGTTCTTC
cdr3_aa: CASSGGLAEGSEQFF

j_call: TRBJ2-7
v_call: TRBV7-2
d_call: TRBD2
cdr3_length: 14
clone_size: once
cdr3_nt: TGTGCCAGCAGCCAGACTAGCGGGAACGGCGAGCAGTACTTC
cdr3_aa: CASSQTSGNGEQYF

j_call: TRBJ2-7
v_call: TRBV6-6
d_call: TRBD2
cdr3_length: 15
clone_size: NA
cdr3_nt: TGTGCCAGCAGTTACCCCGGATTAGCGGGAACCGAGCAGTACTTC
cdr3_aa: CASSYPGLAGTEQYF

j_call: TRBJ2-1
v_call: TRBV19
d_call: NA
cdr3_length: 16
clone_size: NA
cdr3_nt: TGTGCCAGTAGTCCCCCCACCAGCGGGTCCTACAATGAGCAGTTCTTC
cdr3_aa: CASSPPTSGSYNEQFF

j_call: TRBJ1-5
v_call: TRBV4-3
d_call: NA
cdr3_length: 13
clone_size: NA
cdr3_nt: TGCGCCAGCAGCCAAGAGGCCAATCAGCCCCAGCATTTT
cdr3_aa: CASSQEANQPQHF

j_call: TRBJ1-3
v_call: TRBV2
d_call: NA
cdr3_length: 13
clone_size: NA
cdr3_nt: TGTGCCGGAGGACAGAACTCTGGAAACACCATATATTTT
cdr3_aa: CAGGQNSGNTIYF

j_call: TRBJ1-4
v_call: TRBV27
d_call: NA
cdr3_length: 14
clone_size: NA
cdr3_nt: TGTGCCAGCAGTTCTCTTCAGGGGTATGAAAAACTGTTTTTT
cdr3_aa: CASSSLQGYEKLFF

j_call: TRBJ1-5
v_call: TRBV19
d_call: NA
cdr3_length: 16
clone_size: NA
cdr3_nt: TGTGCCAGTAGACCTGACAGACGATATAGCAATCAGCCCCAGCATTTT
cdr3_aa: CASRPDRRYSNQPQHF

j_call: TRBJ1-4
v_call: TRBV27
d_call: NA
cdr3_length: 15
clone_size: NA
cdr3_nt: TGTGCCAGCAGTTTAATCCAGGGTACTAATGAAAAACTGTTTTTT
cdr3_aa: CASSLIQGTNEKLFF

j_call: TRBJ2-7
v_call: TRBV10-3
d_call: TRBD2
cdr3_length: 20
clone_size: NA
cdr3_nt: TGTGCCATCAGCGCGTCCTTAGGGACTAGCGGGAGGTACAGCTCCTACGAGCAGTACTTC
cdr3_aa: CAISASLGTSGRYSSYEQYF

j_call: TRBJ2-7
v_call: TRBV18
d_call: TRBD1
cdr3_length: 15
clone_size: NA
cdr3_nt: TGTGCCAGCTCACTCCTGGGACAGGGGAACTACGAGCAGTACTTC
cdr3_aa: CASSLLGQGNYEQYF

j_call: TRBJ2-5
v_call: TRBV11-2
d_call: NA
cdr3_length: 14
clone_size: NA
cdr3_nt: TGTGCCAGCAGCTTAGCAGGGGGGCAAGAGACCCAGTACTTC
cdr3_aa: CASSLAGGQETQYF

j_call: TRBJ1-1
v_call: TRBV5-1
d_call: TRBD1
cdr3_length: 17
clone_size: NA
cdr3_nt: TGCGCCAGCAGCTTGGAAGGGACAGGGGAACAAGGATCTGAAGCTTTCTTT
cdr3_aa: CASSLEGTGEQGSEAFF

j_call: TRBJ2-3
v_call: TRBV4-2
d_call: TRBD2
cdr3_length: 14
clone_size: NA
cdr3_nt: TGTGCCAGCAGCCAAGACACACTAGCGGATACGCAGTATTTT
cdr3_aa: CASSQDTLADTQYF

j_call: TRBJ2-2
v_call: TRBV27
d_call: TRBD1
cdr3_length: 14
clone_size: NA
cdr3_nt: TGTGCCAGCAGTTTACAGGGGGCCGGCGGGGAGCTGTTTTTT
cdr3_aa: CASSLQGAGGELFF

j_call: TRBJ2-2
v_call: TRBV19
d_call: TRBD1
cdr3_length: 15
clone_size: NA
cdr3_nt: TGTGCCAGTAGGGACAGGGCTACGAACACCGGGGAGCTGTTTTTT
cdr3_aa: CASRDRATNTGELFF

j_call: TRBJ1-2
v_call: TRBV28
d_call: NA
cdr3_length: 13
clone_size: NA
cdr3_nt: TGTGCCAGCAGTAGACAGCGTAACTATGGCTACACCTTC
cdr3_aa: CASSRQRNYGYTF

j_call: TRBJ1-3
v_call: TRBV5-6
d_call: NA
cdr3_length: 13
clone_size: NA
cdr3_nt: TGTGCCAGCAGCTCGGCCCTGGCGGGCACCATATATTTT
cdr3_aa: CASSSALAGTIYF

j_call: TRBJ1-5
v_call: TRBV9
d_call: TRBD1
cdr3_length: 14
clone_size: NA
cdr3_nt: TGTGCCAGCAGCGCAACAGGGGGAGGCCAGCCCCAGCATTTT
cdr3_aa: CASSATGGGQPQHF

j_call: TRBJ1-5
v_call: TRBV11-1
d_call: NA
cdr3_length: 15
clone_size: NA
cdr3_nt: TGTGCCAGCAGCTTAGACAGTTCTAGCAATCAGCCCCAGCATTTT
cdr3_aa: CASSLDSSSNQPQHF

j_call: TRBJ1-1
v_call: TRBV7-9
d_call: NA
cdr3_length: 13
clone_size: NA
cdr3_nt: TGTGCCAGCAGACTGACAGCAAACACTGAAGCTTTCTTT
cdr3_aa: CASRLTANTEAFF